This T cell receptor (beta chain) originates from a study of T cell changes during pregnancy in multiple sclerosis. CDR1 SGHNT and CDR2 YENEEA come from the germline V gene. This CDR3 has 13 residues. V was pared by 4 bases and J by 3 bases, with 1 base of the junction left unmatched. Libraries were prepared by immunoSEQ multiplex PCR; TCRdb keeps only in-frame clonotypes and omits some of them. This table holds approximately 80,000 clones, 90% to 95% found once. This clone came up once. The receptor was derived from a female donor in good health, serving as a control in a pregnancy study. Some clones in this sample may be carry-over from other donors' samples. The sequenced sample was PBMCs, obtained in the first trimester of pregnancy. J is TRBJ2-7 and V is TRBV11-3; TRBD1 matches 9 bases. The CDR3 sequence: CASSSGQGYEQYF. CDR3 sequence (DNA): TGTGCCAGCAGCTCGGGACAGGGCTACGAGCAGTACTTC. The entire variable domain, with the rest obtained from reference TRBV11-3 and TRBJ2-7, is as follows: EAGVVQSPRYKIIEKKQPVAFWCNPISGHNTLYWYLQNLGQGPELLIRYENEEAVDDSQLPKDRFSAERLKGVDSTLKIQPAELGDSAVYLCASSSGQGYEQYFGPGTRLTVT.